This TCR beta chain appears in the sequencing data of a study of vaccination effects on CD4 cells after COVID-19. General study points: Late in the post-vaccination period, infection-induced and vaccine-induced clones underwent marked clonal contraction.

The CDR3 runs 15 residues. V dropped 0 bases and J dropped 4; count of bases not matched to a gene: 7. Germline V gene lookup returns CDR1 GTSNPN and CDR2 SVGIG (reference sequence). Peptide-pool stimulation followed by sequencing identified expanded antigen-specific CD4+ clonotypes in the ViraFEST assay. Having been cultured for roughly 10 days, the cells underwent CD4+ T cell isolation. PCR-confirmed SARS-CoV-2 infection occurred in the person between March and December 2020. Produced via immunoSEQ multiplex PCR; TCRdb's table is partial and in-frame only. The repertoire holds 30,000 to 35,000 clones, with 70% to 85% as singletons. About this clone itself: What it binds is unknown.

The chain couples TRBV30 to TRBJ2-7; 9 bases align to TRBD1. The clonotype comes from a human donor who had a prior SARS-CoV-2 infection. The material sequenced was CD4+ T cells from PBMCs cultured with a peptide pool, taken before COVID-19 vaccination. CDR3 in amino acids: CAWSVGGTGIYEQYF. CDR3 nucleotides: TGTGCCTGGAGTGTAGGCGGGACAGGGATTTACGAGCAGTACTTC.